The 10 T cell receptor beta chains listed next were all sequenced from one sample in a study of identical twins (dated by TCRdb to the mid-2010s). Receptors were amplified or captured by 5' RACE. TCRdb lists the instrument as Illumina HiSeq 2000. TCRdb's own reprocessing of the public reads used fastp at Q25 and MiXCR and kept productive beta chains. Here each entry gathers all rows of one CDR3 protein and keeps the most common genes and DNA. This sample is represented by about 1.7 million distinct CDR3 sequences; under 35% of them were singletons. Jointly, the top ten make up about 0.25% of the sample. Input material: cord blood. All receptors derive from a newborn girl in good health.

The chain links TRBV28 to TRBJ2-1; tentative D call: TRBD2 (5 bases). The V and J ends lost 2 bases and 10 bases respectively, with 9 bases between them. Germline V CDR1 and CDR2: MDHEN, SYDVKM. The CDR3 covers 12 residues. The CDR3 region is CASSLPRREQFF. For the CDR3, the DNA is TGTGCCAGCAGTTTACCCCGGAGGGAGCAGTTCTTC.

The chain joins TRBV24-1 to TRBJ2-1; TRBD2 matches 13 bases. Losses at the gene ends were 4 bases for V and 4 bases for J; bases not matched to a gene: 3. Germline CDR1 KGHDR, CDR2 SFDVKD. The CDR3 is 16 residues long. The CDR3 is CATSEKGLAGYNEQFF. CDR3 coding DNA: TGTGCCACCAGTGAAAAGGGACTAGCGGGATACAATGAGCAGTTCTTC.

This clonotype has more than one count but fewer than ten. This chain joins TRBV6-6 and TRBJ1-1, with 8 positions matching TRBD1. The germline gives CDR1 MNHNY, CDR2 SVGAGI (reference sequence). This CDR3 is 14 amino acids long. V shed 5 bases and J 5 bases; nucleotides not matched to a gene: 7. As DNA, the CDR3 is TGTGCCAGCAGTCAAACAGGGGGGCGGACTGAAGCTTTCTTT. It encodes CASSQTGGRTEAFF.

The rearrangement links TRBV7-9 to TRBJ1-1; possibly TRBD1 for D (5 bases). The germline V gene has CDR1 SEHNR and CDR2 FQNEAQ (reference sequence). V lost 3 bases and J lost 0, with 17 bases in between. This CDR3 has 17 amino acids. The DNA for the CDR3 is TGTGCCAGCAGCTTTCCCAGCGGAGGGGCGGTGAACACTGAAGCTTTCTTT. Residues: CASSFPSGGAVNTEAFF.

The CDR3 DNA reads as TGCAGTGCTGGGCGGGGAGGCTTCAACGAGCAGTACTTC. This encodes CSAGRGGFNEQYF. This chain joins TRBV20-1 and TRBJ2-7; TRBD2 is a possible D gene (6 bases). V was shortened by 5 bases and J by 5 bases, with 16 bases between the two germline ends. The germline CDR1 and CDR2 sequences are DFQATT and SNEGSKA (reference sequence). This CDR3 region has 13 residues.

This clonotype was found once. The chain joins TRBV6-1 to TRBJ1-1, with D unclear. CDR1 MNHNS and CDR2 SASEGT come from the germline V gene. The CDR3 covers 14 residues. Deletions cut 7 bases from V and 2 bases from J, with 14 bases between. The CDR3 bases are TGTGCCAGCATAGCTGCCCCCGGAAACACTGAAGCTTTCTTT. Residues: CASIAAPGNTEAFF.

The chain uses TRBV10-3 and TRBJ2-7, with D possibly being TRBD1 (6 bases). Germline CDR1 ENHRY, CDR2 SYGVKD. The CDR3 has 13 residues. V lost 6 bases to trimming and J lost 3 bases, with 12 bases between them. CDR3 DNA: TGTGCCATCAGCCGAGGACAGTTCTACGAGCAGTACTTC. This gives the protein CAISRGQFYEQYF.

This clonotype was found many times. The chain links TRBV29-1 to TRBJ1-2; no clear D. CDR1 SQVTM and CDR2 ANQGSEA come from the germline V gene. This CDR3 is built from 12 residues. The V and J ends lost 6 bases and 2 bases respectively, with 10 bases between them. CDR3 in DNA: TGCAGCGTCGGCGGAGGGAACTATGGCTACACCTTC. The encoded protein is CSVGGGNYGYTF.

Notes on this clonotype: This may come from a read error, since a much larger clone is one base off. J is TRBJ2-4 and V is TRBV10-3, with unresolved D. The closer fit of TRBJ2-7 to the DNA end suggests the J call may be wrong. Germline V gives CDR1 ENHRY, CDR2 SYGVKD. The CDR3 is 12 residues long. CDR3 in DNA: TGTGCCATCAGTGGGTCGAACTACGAGCAGTACTTC. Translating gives CAISGSNYEQYF.

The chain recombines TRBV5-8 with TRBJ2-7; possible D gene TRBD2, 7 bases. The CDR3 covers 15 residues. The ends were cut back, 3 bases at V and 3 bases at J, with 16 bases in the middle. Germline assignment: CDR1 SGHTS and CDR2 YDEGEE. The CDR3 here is CASSYVGGHVYEQYF. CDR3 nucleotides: TGTGCCAGCAGCTATGTGGGGGGGCATGTCTACGAGCAGTACTTC.